Below, 7 T cell receptor beta chains from the same sample are listed, as sequenced in a study of T cell responses to AZD1222 COVID-19 vaccine. Produced via immunoSEQ multiplex PCR; TCRdb's table is partial and in-frame only. The sample lists 150,000 to 200,000 clones; approximately 90% were seen once. Source: peripheral blood, taken 28 days after the second AZD1222 dose. Source of these receptors: an adult who received the AZD1222 COVID-19 vaccine.

The chain carries TRBV19 and TRBJ1-1; D call uncertain. CDR1 and CDR2 from the germline V gene are LNHDA and SQIVND (reference sequence). V lost 5 bases and J 2 bases, leaving 12 bases between the germline ends. The CDR3 is 14 amino acids. Here the CDR3 DNA reads TGTGCCAGTAGTCCCCGGAGCGGTAACACTGAAGCTTTCTTT. Its translation: CASSPRSGNTEAFF.

The V and J genes are TRBV7-7 and TRBJ2-5, with D unresolved. Trimming removed 4 bases from V and 3 bases from J, with 21 bases in between. The germline CDR1 and CDR2 sequences are SSHAT and FNYEAQ (reference sequence). The CDR3 runs 17 residues. CDR3 sequence: CASSSGMFRRNEETQYF. Written as DNA, the CDR3 is TGTGCCAGCAGCTCCGGTATGTTTCGGCGGAACGAAGAGACCCAGTACTTC.

V and J are TRBV4-2 and TRBJ2-1; 10 nucleotides match TRBD2. CDR1 is LGHNA, CDR2 YNFKEQ, per germline. Trimming took 4 bases from V and 8 from J; bases not matched to a gene: 20. The CDR3 has 19 residues. CDR3 region: CASSLTEAADLAGDYEQFF. CDR3 sequence (DNA): TGTGCCAGCAGCCTCACCGAAGCGGCCGACCTAGCGGGGGATTATGAGCAGTTCTTC.

This sequence joins TRBV29-1 and TRBJ1-1; 8 bases are a match to TRBD1. Germline CDR1 reads SQVTM; CDR2 reads ANQGSEA. The CDR3 totals 14 residues. The V segment lost 3 bases and the J segment 2 bases; nucleotides outside the gene matches: 5. DNA of the CDR3: TGCAGCGTTGACGTGACAGGGGTAAACACTGAAGCTTTCTTT. This gives the protein CSVDVTGVNTEAFF. Drawing the rest from reference TRBV29-1 and TRBJ1-1, the complete variable domain is SAVISQKPSRDICQRGTSLTIQCQVDSQVTMMFWYRQQPGQSLTLIATANQGSEATYESGFVIDKFPISRPNLTFSTLTVSNMSPEDSSIYLCSVDVTGVNTEAFFGQGTRLTVV.

The CDR3 loop is CASSLPQVGQPQHF. In DNA, the CDR3 is TGTGCCAGCAGCTTACCCCAGGTCGGTCAGCCCCAGCATTTT. This rearrangement joins TRBV7-2 to TRBJ1-5; D is unclear. The CDR3 covers 14 residues. The V end was cut by 2 bases, the J end by 6 bases, with 11 bases between. CDR1 is SGHTA, CDR2 FQGNSA, per germline.

The J gene is TRBJ1-5, the V gene TRBV28; unclear D gene. V lost 1 base, J lost 10 bases, and 14 bases lay in between. Germline CDR1 MDHEN, CDR2 SYDVKM. This CDR3 has 14 amino acids. The CDR3 protein is CASSLSFSPHPQHF. Written as DNA, the CDR3 is TGTGCCAGCAGTTTATCATTCTCACCCCATCCCCAGCATTTT. Variable domain in full (rest from reference TRBV28 and TRBJ1-5): DVKVTQSSRYLVKRTGEKVFLECVQDMDHENMFWYRQDPGLGLRLIYFSYDVKMKEKGDIPEGYSVSREKKERFSLILESASTNQTSMYLCASSLSFSPHPQHFGDGTRLSIL.

The chain uses TRBV6-4 and TRBJ1-1, with 8 bases aligning to TRBD1. CDR1 and CDR2 from the germline V gene are MRHNA and SNTAGT. J gave up 3 bases and V 3 bases, and 0 bases lay outside the gene matches. CDR3 length: 13 residues. The CDR3 loop reads CASSEQGDTEAFF. The CDR3 coding sequence is TGTGCCAGCAGTGAACAGGGGGACACTGAAGCTTTCTTT.